The clone carrying this TCR beta chain was seen ten or more times. Antigen specificity is unknown. The data were obtained in a study of CD8 T cells in ankylosing spondylitis. Preparation of TCR beta libraries was done by quantitative 5'-RACE with molecular barcodes. TCRdb reanalysed the 5' RACE reads using MiXCR and keeps one entry per CDR3 protein. The sample has approximately 140,000 distinct CDR3 sequences, more than 15% seen once. The CDR3 totals 12 residues. V lost 8 bases and J lost 9, with 14 bases in between. Germline lookup yields CDR1 SEHNR and CDR2 FQNEAQ (reference sequence). Study results and limitations: Ankylosing spondylitis blood appeared to be characterized by a TCR beta motif of several highly homologous variants.

The TCR sequence derives from a male donor with ankylosing spondylitis. The sequencing sample was made of blood, either unsorted or a sorted T cell fraction (not recorded which). The chain recombines TRBV7-9 with TRBJ1-5; no definite D call. The CDR3 protein is CASGPSGPPQHF. CDR3 in DNA: TGTGCCAGCGGCCCAAGTGGCCCGCCCCAGCATTTT.